This T cell receptor beta chain was observed in a study of regulatory T cells in long-lasting Graves disease. Regarding the study as a whole: Persistent patients shared more public clonotypes (roughly 2,800) than new patients (about 930). Persistent Graves' patients showed less TCR diversity than newly diagnosed ones.

The time point denotes: persistent/refractory GD, antithyroid drugs over 5 years with positive TRAb. Extracted PBMC RNA gave rise to the TCR library. Each patient gave around 10 milliliters of EDTA-anticoagulated peripheral blood. Comments on this clonotype: No antigen is known for it.

CDR1 is MNHNS, CDR2 SASEGT, per germline. The CDR3 extends over 16 amino acids. V dropped 6 bases and J dropped 7; count of bases not matched to a gene: 13. Sequencing libraries for TCR beta were prepared with iRepertoire HTBI primers and Arm-PCR of CDR3 regions. MiXCR, run by TCRdb on the multiplex PCR reads, gives a single entry per CDR3 protein. The sample holds 400,000 to 450,000 distinct CDR3 sequences, less than 25% seen once. The chain combines TRBV6-1 with TRBJ1-5, with 9 bases lining up with TRBD1. The sample in question was peripheral blood mononuclear cells (PBMCs), obtained when the disease was refractory, from a patient treated with antithyroid drugs. The receptor was isolated from a female donor with Graves disease. CDR3 sequence: CASRFLNRDRVQPQHF. CDR3 coding DNA: TGTGCCAGCAGGTTTCTTAACCGGGACAGGGTGCAGCCCCAGCATTTT.